This TCR beta chain appears in the sequencing data of a study of low-dose radiotherapy and immunotherapy resistance in tumors. Study-wide context: Treatment of Cohort 2 consisted of 1 Gy per fraction every two weeks, amounting to 13 Gy over 26 weeks. Every six weeks patients received intravenous ipilimumab 1 mg/kg, and every two weeks they received intravenous nivolumab 240 mg.

Time point described: before trial treatment. Each patient who was eligible had an advanced solid tumor with no tumor-infiltrating lymphocytes. This clonotype was counted many times. TRAV- and TRBV-specific primers primed first-strand cDNA, covering alpha and beta chains. PCR amplification of the TCRs was performed with Phusion for 20 PCR cycles, and it relied on a constant-region primer together with a V-primer adapter. MiXCR, run by TCRdb on the reads, gives a single entry per CDR3 protein. This sample carries around 64,000 distinct CDR3 sequences, about 30% of them seen once, and the ten largest clones take 5.5% to 8%. Germline-derived CDR1 and CDR2 are MNHEY and SVGEGT. The CDR3 totals 12 residues. V was shortened by 6 bases and J by 8 bases, with 13 bases between the two germline ends.

Sequences were derived from PBMCs, sampled before treatment. The clonotype comes from a male donor with rectosigmoid adenocarcinoma. The rearrangement links TRBV6-2 or TRBV6-3 to TRBJ1-2; D is undetermined. The CDR3 sequence is CASRTRRYGYTF. CDR3 in DNA: TGTGCCAGCAGAACGAGGCGTTACGGCTACACCTTC.